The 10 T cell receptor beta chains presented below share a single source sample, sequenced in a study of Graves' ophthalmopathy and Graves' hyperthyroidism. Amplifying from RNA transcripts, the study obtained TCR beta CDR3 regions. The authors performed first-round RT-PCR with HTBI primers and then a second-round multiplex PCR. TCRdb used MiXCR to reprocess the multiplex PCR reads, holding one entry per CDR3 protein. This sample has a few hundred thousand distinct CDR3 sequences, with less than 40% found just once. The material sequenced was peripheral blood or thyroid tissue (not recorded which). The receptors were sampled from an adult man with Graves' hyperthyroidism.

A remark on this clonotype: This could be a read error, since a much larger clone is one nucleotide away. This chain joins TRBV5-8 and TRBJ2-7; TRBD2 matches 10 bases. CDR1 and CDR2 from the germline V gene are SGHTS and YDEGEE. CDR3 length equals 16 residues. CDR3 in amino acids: CASGLDVSGGFDEQYF. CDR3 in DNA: TGTGCCAGCGGCTTGGACGTTAGCGGGGGGTTTGACGAGCAGTACTTC.

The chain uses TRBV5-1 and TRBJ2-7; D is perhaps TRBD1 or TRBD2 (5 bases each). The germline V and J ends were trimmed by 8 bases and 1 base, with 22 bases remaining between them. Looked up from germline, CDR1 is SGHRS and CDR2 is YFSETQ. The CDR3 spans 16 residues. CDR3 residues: CARAKSPGPLSYEQYF. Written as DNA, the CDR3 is TGCGCCAGAGCAAAATCTCCGGGGCCTCTATCCTACGAGCAGTACTTC.

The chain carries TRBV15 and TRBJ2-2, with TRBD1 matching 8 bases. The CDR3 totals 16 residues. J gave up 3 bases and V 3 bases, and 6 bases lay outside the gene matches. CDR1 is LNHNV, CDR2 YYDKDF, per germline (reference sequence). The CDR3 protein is CATSSPPGGDTGELFF. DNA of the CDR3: TGTGCCACCAGCAGTCCCCCAGGGGGCGACACCGGGGAGCTGTTTTTT.

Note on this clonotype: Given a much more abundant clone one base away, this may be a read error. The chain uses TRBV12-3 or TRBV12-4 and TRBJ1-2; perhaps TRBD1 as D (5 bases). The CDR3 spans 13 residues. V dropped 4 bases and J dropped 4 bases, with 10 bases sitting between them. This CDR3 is CASSSDRLYGYTF. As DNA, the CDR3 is TGTGCCAGCAGTTCTGACAGACTCTATGGCTACACCTTC.

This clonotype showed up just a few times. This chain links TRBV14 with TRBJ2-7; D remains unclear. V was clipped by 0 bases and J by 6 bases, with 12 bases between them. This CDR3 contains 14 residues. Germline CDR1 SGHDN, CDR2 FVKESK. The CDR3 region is CASSQESLSREQYF. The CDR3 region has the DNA TGTGCCAGCAGCCAAGAATCGCTTAGCCGCGAGCAGTACTTC.

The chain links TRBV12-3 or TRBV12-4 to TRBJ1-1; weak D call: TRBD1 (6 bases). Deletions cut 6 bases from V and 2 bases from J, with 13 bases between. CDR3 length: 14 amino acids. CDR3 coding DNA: TGTGCCAGCAGCCGCGGACAGTTTAACACTGAAGCTTTCTTT. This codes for CASSRGQFNTEAFF.

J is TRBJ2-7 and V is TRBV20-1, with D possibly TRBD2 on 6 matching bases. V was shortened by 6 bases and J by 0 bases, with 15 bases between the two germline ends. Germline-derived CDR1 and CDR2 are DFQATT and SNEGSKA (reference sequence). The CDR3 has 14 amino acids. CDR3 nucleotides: TGCAGTGCCCGCCCCCGGGACTTCTCCTACGAGCAGTACTTC. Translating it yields CSARPRDFSYEQYF.

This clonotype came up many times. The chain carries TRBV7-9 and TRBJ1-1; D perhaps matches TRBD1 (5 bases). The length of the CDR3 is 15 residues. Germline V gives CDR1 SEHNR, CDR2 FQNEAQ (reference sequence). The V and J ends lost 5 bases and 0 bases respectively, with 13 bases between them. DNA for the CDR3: TGTGCCAGCAGCCCGAGCGGGGGAGTGAACACTGAAGCTTTCTTT. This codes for CASSPSGGVNTEAFF. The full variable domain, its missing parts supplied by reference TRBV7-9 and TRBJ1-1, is DTGVSQNPRHKITKRGQNVTFRCDPISEHNRLYWYRQTLGQGPEFLTYFQNEAQLEKSRLLSDRFSAERPKGSFSTLEIQRTEQGDSAMYLCASSPSGGVNTEAFFGQGTRLTVV.

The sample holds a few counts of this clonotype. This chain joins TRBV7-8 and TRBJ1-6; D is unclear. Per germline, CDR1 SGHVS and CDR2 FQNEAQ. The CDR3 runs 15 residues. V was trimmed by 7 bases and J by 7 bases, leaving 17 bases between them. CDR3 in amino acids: CASTRSTNGNSPLHF. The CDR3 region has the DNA TGTGCCAGCACCCGCTCGACGAATGGGAATTCACCCCTCCACTTT.

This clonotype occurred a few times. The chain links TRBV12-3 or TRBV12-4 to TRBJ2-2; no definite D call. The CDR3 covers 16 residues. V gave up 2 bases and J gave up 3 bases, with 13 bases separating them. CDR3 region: CASSLIGLRYTGELFF. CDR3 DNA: TGTGCCAGCAGTTTAATCGGGTTACGGTACACCGGGGAGCTGTTTTTT.